These 15 T cell receptor beta chains originate from one sample sequenced in a study of blood T cell repertoires in COVID-19. Only in-frame clones appear in the TCRdb table, and some are missing; sequencing was by immunoSEQ multiplex PCR. The data contain 180,000 or so clones, 85% of them singletons. Material for sequencing was peripheral blood. The receptors were gathered from a person aged 65 to 85 with COVID-19, enrolled during active disease.

The gene calls are TRBV11-1 and TRBJ2-2; D is uncertain. V lost 1 base, J lost 0 bases, and 9 bases lay in between. The CDR3 is 16 amino acids. The germline V gene has CDR1 SGHAT and CDR2 FQDESV (reference sequence). As DNA, the CDR3 is TGTGCCAGCAGCTTAGGAGGCTACCCGAACACCGGGGAGCTGTTTTTT. It encodes CASSLGGYPNTGELFF.

V usage is TRBV25-1 and J usage is TRBJ1-2; 7 positions agree with TRBD1. The CDR3 loop spans 16 amino acids. J lost 8 bases, V lost 4 bases, and 16 bases had no gene match. The germline gives CDR1 MGHDK, CDR2 SYGVNS. CDR3 protein: CASSGSWGRDSIGYTF. Here the CDR3 DNA reads TGTGCCAGCAGTGGTAGTTGGGGCCGGGACAGCATCGGCTACACCTTC.

This chain joins TRBV4-1 and TRBJ2-7; D gene unclear. Trimming took 0 bases from V and 4 from J, leaving 13 bases between them. Germline CDR1 is MGHRA and CDR2 is YSYEKL. The CDR3 totals 15 residues. The CDR3 reads CASSQDEEGLYEQYF. CDR3 bases: TGCGCCAGCAGCCAAGATGAGGAAGGTTTATACGAGCAGTACTTC.

Note on this clone: This may be a read error, as it is one base from a much larger clone. The V call is TRBV6-5, the J call TRBJ2-1; the D is unclear. The CDR3 covers 11 residues. V was shortened by 6 bases and J by 8 bases, with 8 bases between the two germline ends. The germline CDR1 and CDR2 sequences are MNHEY and SVGAGI. The CDR3, as DNA: TGTGCCAGCAGCCTGGAGTATGAGCAGTTCTTC. It is translated as CASSLEYEQFF.

The chain uses TRBV6-1 and TRBJ2-4; 7 nucleotides agree with TRBD1. CDR3 length: 14 residues. Germline V gene sequence: CDR1 MNHNS, CDR2 SASEGT. V was pared by 2 bases and J by 8 bases, with 6 bases of the junction left unmatched. The CDR3: CASSESYRGDIQYF. The CDR3 coding sequence is TGTGCCAGCAGTGAATCTTACAGGGGCGACATTCAGTACTTC.

This chain joins TRBV4-1 and TRBJ2-5; 12 nucleotides align to TRBD2. The germline V gene encodes CDR1 MGHRA and CDR2 YSYEKL. The CDR3 covers 19 residues. J was trimmed by 2 bases and V by 1 base; bases with no gene match: 11. The CDR3 region is CASSQVPPASGRDQETQYF. CDR3 DNA: TGCGCCAGCAGCCAAGTCCCCCCGGCTAGCGGGAGGGATCAAGAGACCCAGTACTTC.

The chain recombines TRBV5-1 with TRBJ1-2, with TRBD1 matching 8 bases. V trimming: 2 bases; J trimming: 4 bases; junction bases outside the gene matches: 1. The germline gives CDR1 SGHRS, CDR2 YFSETQ. The CDR3 has 13 amino acids. The CDR3 DNA reads as TGCGCCAGCAGCTTTGGGACAGGCTATGGCTACACCTTC. As protein: CASSFGTGYGYTF.

This chain joins TRBV19 and TRBJ1-5; 8 bases are shared with TRBD1. V dropped 6 bases and J dropped 6; count of bases not matched to a gene: 1. CDR3 size: 12 residues. Germline V lookup: CDR1 LNHDA, CDR2 SQIVND (reference sequence). CDR3 region: CASRDRAQPQHF. Written as DNA, the CDR3 is TGTGCCAGTAGGGACAGGGCTCAGCCCCAGCATTTT.

The J gene is TRBJ1-1, the V gene TRBV6-2 or TRBV6-3, with 8 bases fitting TRBD1. CDR1 and CDR2 from the germline V gene are MNHEY and SVGEGT. The CDR3 runs 15 residues. V shed 5 bases, J shed 0 bases, and the junction held 5 bases outside the gene matches. CDR3: CASSTRQGLNTEAFF. As DNA, the CDR3 is TGTGCCAGCAGTACGCGACAGGGGTTGAACACTGAAGCTTTCTTT.

The V call is TRBV4-3, the J call TRBJ2-1; D is unresolved. Germline V lookup: CDR1 LGHNA, CDR2 YSLEER. Between the trimmed V and J ends, which lost 1 base and 3 bases, there was a span of 13 bases. This CDR3 has 16 residues. The CDR3 is CASSQGPDPSYNEQFF. CDR3 bases: TGCGCCAGCAGCCAAGGCCCCGATCCCAGCTACAATGAGCAGTTCTTC.

This chain joins TRBV7-9 and TRBJ2-1; D ambiguous. This CDR3 has 13 amino acids. V dropped 2 bases and J dropped 5 bases, with 7 bases sitting between them. CDR1 is SEHNR, CDR2 FQNEAQ, per germline (reference sequence). Here the CDR3 reads CASSLSSNNEQFF. For the CDR3, the DNA is TGTGCCAGCAGCTTAAGCTCTAACAATGAGCAGTTCTTC.

J is TRBJ2-2 and V is TRBV9; the match to TRBD2 covers 10 bases. The CDR3 spans 15 residues. V trimming: 0 bases; J trimming: 4 bases; junction bases outside the gene matches: 0. Germline loops: CDR1 SGDLS, CDR2 YYNGEE. CDR3 sequence: CASSVGTSGTGELFF. The CDR3 region has the DNA TGTGCCAGCAGCGTAGGGACTAGCGGCACCGGGGAGCTGTTTTTT.

The CDR3 DNA sequence: TGTGCCAGCAGCCCGACAGGGGTAGGCTACAATGAGCAGTTCTTC. The encoded protein is CASSPTGVGYNEQFF. The rearrangement joins TRBV11-3 to TRBJ2-1, with TRBD1 identical over 8 bases. CDR1 is SGHNT and CDR2 is YENEEA in the germline V gene. Trimming cost V 5 bases and J 3 bases; bases outside gene matches: 6. The CDR3 has 15 amino acids. The variable domain in full, completed from reference TRBV11-3 and TRBJ2-1, reads EAGVVQSPRYKIIEKKQPVAFWCNPISGHNTLYWYLQNLGQGPELLIRYENEEAVDDSQLPKDRFSAERLKGVDSTLKIQPAELGDSAVYLCASSPTGVGYNEQFFGPGTRLTVL.

This chain's CDR3 is CASSKTATNEQFF. The CDR3 bases are TGTGCCAGCAGCAAGACAGCTACAAATGAGCAGTTCTTC. This chain joins TRBV5-6 and TRBJ2-1, with a possible D match to TRBD1 (5 bases). Trimming removed 4 bases from V and 7 bases from J, with 12 bases in between. The CDR3 is made up of 13 amino acids. Germline assignment: CDR1 SGHDT and CDR2 YYEEEE.

The chain has TRBV6-2 or TRBV6-3 and TRBJ2-7; 7 bases agree with TRBD2. The germline V gene encodes CDR1 MNHEY and CDR2 SVGEGT. The CDR3 runs 18 residues. Trimming took 5 bases from V and 0 from J; bases not matched to a gene: 16. The CDR3, as DNA: TGTGCCAGCAGTCACCTAGGTCGGCGAGCGGGGAGCTCCTACGAGCAGTACTTC. Its protein product is CASSHLGRRAGSSYEQYF.